These T cell receptor beta chains were read from a single sample in a study of cytomegalovirus exposure and HLA in healthy donors. Data came from immunoSEQ multiplex PCR; TCRdb stores just in-frame clones and leaves some out. This table lists more than 140,000 clones. The sample consisted of PBMCs. The receptors were gathered from a young woman in good health and CMV-seronegative. Each CDR3 is given with its conserved first and last residue.

v_call | cdr3_aa
TRBV9 | CASSPSGTGFPGANVLTF
TRBV7-9 | CASSWTGGNEKLFF
TRBV9 | CASSYRGDLSPDRNTEAFF
TRBV18 | CASSPFLAGDTGELFF
TRBV4-1 | CASTTGGRTDTQYF
TRBV5-4 | CASARDTSTDTQYF
TRBV2 | CASRGHWGNEKLFF
TRBV5-1 | CASSGQGAGGELFF
TRBV5-1 | CASSFSAAGGELFF
TRBV19 | CASSKGTGKNIQYF
TRBV10-3 | CAISDQTVQQETQYF
TRBV6-6 | CASSPPGGNTGELFF
TRBV5-4 | CASSFESGLNTQYF
TRBV23-1 | CASSLTDGTSYGYTF
TRBV7-3 | CASSFGQTSYNEQFF
TRBV28 | CASTAGGPSGANVLTF
TRBV10-2 | CASSDNLFGEQFF
TRBV30 | CAWSPRGANTEAFF
TRBV5-1 | CASSLVLAGGADTQYF
TRBV18 | CASSVGQVGNYGYTF
TRBV12-5 | CASGLLITGTGGSTGELFF
TRBV6-4 | CASRLTSQRQGGNQPQHF
TRBV30 | CAWSYSVSYNEQFF
TRBV30 | CAWSTDGQSYNEQFF
TRBV4-1 | CASSPSEGNTEAFF
TRBV10-3 | CAISESAGANYGYTF
TRBV30 | CACPRDFYNEQFF
TRBV10-1 | CARGQRNEQFF
TRBV9 | CASSVGGYQETQYF
TRBV7-3 | CASSLGGALGGANVLTF
TRBV11-2 | CASSTEFGEQFF
TRBV27 | CASSLWTPGGRRTGELFF
TRBV2 | CASSEETGTYEQYF
TRBV6-1 | CASSEETGGRAGGPNEQYF
TRBV28 | CASNTGTSGQETQYF
TRBV18 | CASSLGQPYYEQYF
TRBV7-9 | CASSQPTGFGTDTQYF
TRBV5-1 | CASSLGPVDEQFF
TRBV2 | CASSGQVSYEQYF
TRBV20-1 | CSATTNTEQFF
TRBV27 | CASPLILTGYGYTF
TRBV7-9 | CASSLTSGSVSEQYF
TRBV4-2 | CASSQVQESYNEQFF